A single sample is the source of the 29 T cell receptor beta chains below, sequenced in a study of CD8+CD57+ T cells in acquired aplastic anemia. TCR beta VDJ and CDR3 were profiled, and genomic DNA was the template. MiXCR, applied by TCRdb to the reads, yields one record per CDR3 protein. Here the sample spans about 190,000 distinct CDR3 sequences, around 47% being singletons. Individuals selected for sequencing had exhibited CD8+CD57+ cell expansion on flow cytometry. Sequencing was carried out using sorted CD4+, CD8+, or CD8+CD57+ T cells (not recorded which) from PBMCs. The source is a human donor with aplastic anemia.

This clonotype counts as medium-sized. The chain recombines TRBV2 with TRBJ2-5; perhaps TRBD1 as D (5 bases). Germline-derived CDR1 and CDR2 are SNHLY and FYNNEI. The V and J ends lost 0 bases and 9 bases respectively, with 11 bases between them. There are 13 residues in the CDR3. CDR3 in DNA: TGTGCCAGCAGTGAAGCGGATCAGGGCGCCCAGTACTTC. This encodes CASSEADQGAQYF.

The chain recombines TRBV10-1 with TRBJ2-7; 11 bases are shared with TRBD2. The J segment lost 0 bases and the V segment lost 11 bases, leaving 21 bases of the junction unmatched. Germline V gives CDR1 WNHNN, CDR2 SYGVQD (reference sequence). The length of the CDR3 is 19 residues. The CDR3 spells CAVLPGLAGAPLCSYEQYF. The CDR3 coding sequence is TGCGCCGTTCTGCCAGGACTAGCGGGTGCACCTCTGTGCTCCTACGAGCAGTACTTC.

This rearrangement joins TRBV6-6 to TRBJ2-5; D unclear. Per germline, CDR1 MNHNY and CDR2 SVGAGI (reference sequence). The CDR3 has 13 residues. Trimming left V 0 bases short and J 5 bases short, with 7 bases between. In DNA form, the CDR3 reads TGTGCCAGCAGTTACTCGAGGCTCGAGACCCAGTACTTC. It encodes CASSYSRLETQYF.

With regard to this clonotype: This may be a read error, as it is one base from a much larger clone. This chain connects TRBV5-1 to TRBJ1-1; D might be TRBD1 (6 bases). CDR3 length: 15 residues. V was pared by 2 bases and J by 0 bases, with 11 bases between. CDR1 and CDR2 (germline): SGHRS, YFSETQ. The CDR3 region is CASSLGGGMNTEAFF. The CDR3 DNA sequence: TGCGCCAGCAGCTTAGGGGGAGGCATGAACACTGAAGCTTTCTTT.

This clonotype showed up many times. This may stem from a read error, because a much larger clone lies one nucleotide away. CDR3 DNA sequence: TGTGCCAGCAGCTTGGGGGCCTATGGCTACACCTTC. It is translated as CASSLGAYGYTF. The chain joins TRBV7-2 to TRBJ1-2; possible D gene TRBD1, 6 bases. The germline V gene encodes CDR1 SGHTA and CDR2 FQGNSA. V was pared by 3 bases and J by 4 bases, with 6 bases between. This CDR3 has 12 amino acids.

This clonotype was seen ten or more times. The chain recombines TRBV9 with TRBJ2-7; 7 nucleotides agree with TRBD1. The CDR3 totals 13 residues. Germline V gives CDR1 SGDLS, CDR2 YYNGEE. Germline trimming cut 0 bases from V and 5 bases from J; bases unmatched to any gene: 2. CDR3 in DNA: TGTGCCAGCAGCGTAGTAGGGGGCGACGAGCAGTACTTC. Its protein product is CASSVVGGDEQYF.

This clonotype was detected many times. This chain connects TRBV12-3 or TRBV12-4 to TRBJ2-7; D may be TRBD2 (5 bases). V was cut by 6 bases and J by 0 bases, with 15 bases left in between. The CDR3 is made up of 15 amino acids. CDR3 region: CASSETRTASYEQYF. The CDR3 DNA reads as TGTGCCAGCAGCGAAACACGGACTGCCTCCTACGAGCAGTACTTC.

The rearrangement joins TRBV15 to TRBJ2-1; 11 bases map to TRBD2. CDR3 length: 17 residues. Germline V gene data show CDR1 as LNHNV and CDR2 as YYDKDF (reference sequence). V lost 8 bases to trimming and J lost 5 bases; unmatched junction nucleotides: 14. The CDR3 region has the DNA TGTGCCACCCTTTCTAGCGGGAGGCCCCTCTCGAACAATGAGCAGTTCTTC. Protein product: CATLSSGRPLSNNEQFF.

DNA of the CDR3: TGCAGCGTTGACGGGCAGGACTATGGCTACACCTTC. Translating gives CSVDGQDYGYTF. The chain uses TRBV29-1 and TRBJ1-2, with D uncertain. CDR1 SQVTM and CDR2 ANQGSEA come from the germline V gene. The CDR3 consists of 12 residues. V was pared by 3 bases and J by 3 bases, with 8 bases between.

V and J are TRBV4-1 and TRBJ2-7; the match to TRBD2 covers 7 bases. V shed 3 bases and J 2 bases; nucleotides not matched to a gene: 10. CDR1 and CDR2 (germline): MGHRA, YSYEKL. CDR3 length: 16 amino acids. The chain's CDR3 is CASSHEGLDFAYEQYF. The CDR3 DNA sequence: TGCGCCAGCAGCCATGAAGGACTAGACTTTGCCTACGAGCAGTACTTC.

V usage is TRBV2 and J usage is TRBJ2-7; D call uncertain. The CDR3 runs to 13 residues. Germline loops: CDR1 SNHLY, CDR2 FYNNEI. The V gene lost 2 bases and the J gene lost 3 bases, with 8 bases spanning the gap. The CDR3 loop is CASSERSVYEQYF. The CDR3 nucleotides read TGTGCCAGCAGTGAACGCTCAGTCTACGAGCAGTACTTC.

This clonotype was counted once. The chain has TRBV7-9 and TRBJ2-5, with D possibly matching TRBD1 (6 bases). Trimming removed 8 bases at V and 2 bases at J, with 9 bases between. The CDR3 spans 12 residues. The germline CDR1 and CDR2 sequences are SEHNR and FQNEAQ (reference sequence). CDR3 coding DNA: TGTGCCAGCGGAGGACAGCAAGAGACCCAGTACTTC. Residues: CASGGQQETQYF.

This clonotype was detected only a few times. The V gene is TRBV4-1, the J gene TRBJ2-1; 7 nucleotides line up with TRBD1. V gave up 0 bases and J gave up 0 bases; unmatched junction bases: 8. The CDR3 has 18 residues. Germline CDR1 MGHRA, CDR2 YSYEKL. The DNA for the CDR3 is TGCGCCAGCAGCCAAGACGGCTGGGACAGATTCTCCTACAATGAGCAGTTCTTC. Protein product: CASSQDGWDRFSYNEQFF.

V usage is TRBV10-2 and J usage is TRBJ1-4; TRBD1 matches 9 bases. V trimming: 3 bases; J trimming: 4 bases; junction bases outside the gene matches: 3. Germline CDR1 and CDR2: WSHSY and SAAADI. This CDR3 has 15 amino acids. Here the CDR3 DNA reads TGCGCCAGCAGTGATGGGACAGGGCATAATGAAAAACTGTTTTTT. It specifies CASSDGTGHNEKLFF.

The sample holds a few counts of this clonotype. The rearrangement links TRBV24-1 to TRBJ2-3; D ambiguous. Germline CDR1 KGHDR, CDR2 SFDVKD. Trimming stripped 4 bases from V and 5 bases from J, with 9 bases between. The CDR3 contains 13 residues. CDR3 amino acids: CATSDLVGDTQYF. The CDR3 DNA follows: TGTGCCACCAGTGACCTCGTAGGAGATACGCAGTATTTT.

Of note for this clonotype: A much larger clone lies one base from this, so it may be a read error. The chain carries TRBV5-4 and TRBJ2-5; 12 bases line up with TRBD1. CDR3 length equals 15 residues. The germline V gene has CDR1 SGHNT and CDR2 YYREEE (reference sequence). In DNA form, the CDR3 reads TGTGTCAGCAGCGGCGGGACAGGGGGCGAAGAGACCCAGTACTTC. Residues: CVSSGGTGGEETQYF.

The rearrangement links TRBV2 to TRBJ1-6, with D possibly TRBD1 on 5 matching bases. Trimming removed 8 bases at V and 5 bases at J, with 13 bases between. Germline lookup yields CDR1 SNHLY and CDR2 FYNNEI. The CDR3 extends over 14 amino acids. DNA of the CDR3: TGTGCCAGCCACAAGGGACTGAATAATTCACCCCTCCACTTT. Encoded protein: CASHKGLNNSPLHF.

V usage is TRBV19 and J usage is TRBJ2-7; 10 bases are a match to TRBD1. The CDR3 is made up of 15 amino acids. J lost 5 bases, V lost 3 bases, and 7 bases had no gene match. The germline V gene has CDR1 LNHDA and CDR2 SQIVND (reference sequence). CDR3 coding DNA: TGTGCCAGTAGTATCGGCTCGACAGGGGGCCACGAGCAGTACTTC. Amino acid sequence: CASSIGSTGGHEQYF.

The chain carries TRBV9 and TRBJ2-5; 11 positions agree with TRBD2. The CDR3 sequence is 16 residues long. V gave up 3 bases and J gave up 3 bases; unmatched junction bases: 7. CDR1 and CDR2 from the germline V gene are SGDLS and YYNGEE. CDR3 residues: CASSALAGGRKETQYF. The CDR3 DNA sequence: TGTGCCAGCAGCGCCCTAGCGGGGGGCAGAAAAGAGACCCAGTACTTC.

The table lists this clonotype with a count of one. This chain joins TRBV2 and TRBJ2-7; D perhaps matches TRBD2 (5 bases). CDR1 and CDR2 (germline): SNHLY, FYNNEI. This CDR3 is 13 amino acids long. The V gene lost 8 bases and the J gene lost 3 bases, with 14 bases spanning the gap. The CDR3 spells CASAVDGLYEQYF. CDR3 coding DNA: TGTGCCAGCGCTGTCGACGGACTCTACGAGCAGTACTTC.

V gene TRBV9 combines with J gene TRBJ2-7, with a weak D call TRBD1 (5 bases). The V end was cut by 5 bases, the J end by 4 bases, with 10 bases between. The CDR3 has 12 residues. Germline V CDR1 and CDR2: SGDLS, YYNGEE. The CDR3 DNA reads TGTGCCAGCAGACGGACACAGTACGAGCAGTACTTC. It encodes CASRRTQYEQYF.

A word on this clonotype: Germline and junction disagree at one end, which may indicate a read error. This chain uses TRBV14 with TRBJ2-1; 12 bases align to TRBD2. Germline V CDR1 and CDR2: SGHDN, FVKESK. The CDR3 is 17 amino acids. The CDR3 loop reads CASSHGQGLAGLNERFF. The CDR3 DNA sequence: TGTGCCAGCAGCCACGGCCAAGGACTAGCGGGACTTAATGAGCGGTTCTTC.

This chain connects TRBV19 to TRBJ1-1; a possible D gene is TRBD1 (6 bases). This CDR3 has 15 residues. Germline V gene sequence: CDR1 LNHDA, CDR2 SQIVND (reference sequence). The V end lost 7 bases, the J end lost 0 bases, and 15 bases lay between the germline ends. The CDR3 sequence is CASKEAGTLNTEAFF. Written as DNA, the CDR3 is TGTGCCAGTAAGGAGGCAGGGACATTGAACACTGAAGCTTTCTTT.

The chain links TRBV2 to TRBJ2-2; 7 bases align to TRBD1. CDR1 is SNHLY and CDR2 is FYNNEI in the germline V gene. The CDR3 contains 14 residues. J was trimmed by 6 bases and V by 8 bases; bases with no gene match: 9. The CDR3 sequence is CASGGTGASGELFF. The CDR3 DNA follows: TGTGCCAGCGGTGGCACAGGGGCATCCGGGGAGCTGTTTTTT.

The V gene is TRBV6-1, the J gene TRBJ2-5; possibly TRBD1 for D (6 bases). With 8 bases removed from V and 4 bases from J, the gap between germline ends came to 14 bases. CDR1 MNHNS and CDR2 SASEGT come from the germline V gene. The CDR3 is 13 amino acids. CDR3 nucleotides: TGTGCCAGCCGACAGGATCTGGGAGAGACCCAGTACTTC. Protein sequence: CASRQDLGETQYF.

This clonotype has a count of ten or more. The chain has TRBV7-2 and TRBJ2-3; D not resolved. Trimming left V 5 bases short and J 2 bases short, with 2 bases between. The CDR3 is 11 residues long. Germline loops: CDR1 SGHTA, CDR2 FQGNSA. The CDR3 loop reads CASSPTDTQYF. CDR3 nucleotide sequence: TGTGCCAGCAGCCCCACAGATACGCAGTATTTT. The full variable domain, its missing parts supplied by reference TRBV7-2 and TRBJ2-3, is GAGVSQSPSNKVTEKGKDVELRCDPISGHTALYWYRQSLGQGLEFLIYFQGNSAPDKSGLPSDRFSAERTGGSVSTLTIQRTQQEDSAVYLCASSPTDTQYFGPGTRLTVL.

This clonotype was counted at least ten times. The chain employs TRBV10-2 and TRBJ1-5; 7 bases fit TRBD1. Looked up from germline, CDR1 is WSHSY and CDR2 is SAAADI. The CDR3 runs to 15 residues. V shed 1 base and J 1 base; nucleotides not matched to a gene: 1. Here the CDR3 DNA reads TGCGCCAGCAGTGAGTGGGGACAGAGCAATCAGCCCCAGCATTTT. Encoded protein: CASSEWGQSNQPQHF.

The rearrangement joins TRBV24-1 to TRBJ2-1; 9 bases fit TRBD2. Trimming cost V 0 bases and J 7 bases; bases outside gene matches: 6. The CDR3 is 16 amino acids. CDR1 KGHDR and CDR2 SFDVKD come from the germline V gene. CDR3 sequence reads: CATSDLGLAGRNEQFF. DNA for the CDR3: TGTGCCACCAGTGATTTGGGGCTAGCGGGGCGGAATGAGCAGTTCTTC.

The chain combines TRBV11-2 with TRBJ2-5, with 8 bases matching TRBD1. The ends lost 6 bases at V and 4 bases at J; junction bases unmatched: 16. CDR3 length: 17 amino acids. Germline CDR1 SGHAT, CDR2 FQNNGV. The CDR3 sequence: CASSPLRGRNPGETQYF. The DNA of the CDR3 is TGTGCCAGCAGTCCTCTCAGGGGGCGGAACCCCGGAGAGACCCAGTACTTC.